This T cell receptor beta chain originates from a study of shared clonotypes between healthy human individuals. The V gene lost 4 bases and the J gene lost 4 bases, with 11 bases spanning the gap. Germline V gene lookup returns CDR1 SGHDT and CDR2 YYEEEE. This CDR3 contains 13 residues. Regarding this clone: Distinct nucleotide sequences in the sample also encode this CDR3.

The assay was immunoSEQ multiplex PCR, and TCRdb's table has in-frame clones only and misses some. The data hold millions of clones, with approximately 92% observed a single time. The clonotype comes from a man between 18 and 29 years old in good health. The chain carries TRBV5-6 and TRBJ2-5; D gene unclear. Material: naive CD4+ T cells sorted from blood. As to subset: CD45RA+ positively selected. The CDR3 is CASSPGRRETQYF. The CDR3 DNA reads TGTGCCAGCAGCCCTGGCAGGAGAGAGACCCAGTACTTC.